This T cell receptor (beta chain) appears in the sequencing data of a study of T cell responses to AZD1222 COVID-19 vaccine. Study-level points and caveats: Unmutated regions of variants are reportedly targeted by nearly half of spike-specific TCRs. White British people made up most donors, females outnumbered males, and clonal diversity was possibly underestimated.

As regards this clone: Its matching antigen is unknown.

The data were produced by immunoSEQ multiplex PCR, yet TCRdb's version contains in-frame clones alone and is incomplete. The top ten clones hold around 1.5% of a sample with more than 150,000 clones, approximately 91% of them seen once. Pooling of second doses given at about 4 or about 12 weeks was done. V lost 6 bases and J 3 bases, leaving 18 bases between the germline ends. The CDR3 spans 16 residues. The clonotype originates from an adult who received the AZD1222 COVID-19 vaccine. The rearrangement links TRBV23-1 to TRBJ2-4; D remains ambiguous. TRBV23-1 is sorted into the ORF group, with uncertain function. Sequenced here: peripheral blood, sampled 28 days after the second AZD1222 dose. CDR3 sequence (DNA): TGCGCCAGCAGGGTTGTGGTAGCCCCAAGCAAAAACATTCAGTACTTC. Protein sequence: CASRVVVAPSKNIQYF.